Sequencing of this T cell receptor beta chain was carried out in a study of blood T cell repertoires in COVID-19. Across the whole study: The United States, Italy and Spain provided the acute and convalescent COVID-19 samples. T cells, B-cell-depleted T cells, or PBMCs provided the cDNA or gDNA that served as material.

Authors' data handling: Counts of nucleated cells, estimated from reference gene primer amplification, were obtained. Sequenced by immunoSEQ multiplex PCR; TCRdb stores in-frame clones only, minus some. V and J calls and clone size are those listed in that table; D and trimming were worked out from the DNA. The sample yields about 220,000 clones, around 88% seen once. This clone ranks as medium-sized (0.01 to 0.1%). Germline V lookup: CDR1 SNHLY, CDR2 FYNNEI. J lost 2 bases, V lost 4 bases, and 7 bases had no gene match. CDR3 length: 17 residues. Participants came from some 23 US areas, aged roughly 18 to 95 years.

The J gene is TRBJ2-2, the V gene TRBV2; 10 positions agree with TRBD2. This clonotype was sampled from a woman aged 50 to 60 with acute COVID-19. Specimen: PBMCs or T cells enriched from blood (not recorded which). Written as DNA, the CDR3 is TGTGCCAGCAGTGTGGGACTAGCGTCAGCTAACACCGGGGAGCTGTTTTTT. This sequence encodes CASSVGLASANTGELFF.